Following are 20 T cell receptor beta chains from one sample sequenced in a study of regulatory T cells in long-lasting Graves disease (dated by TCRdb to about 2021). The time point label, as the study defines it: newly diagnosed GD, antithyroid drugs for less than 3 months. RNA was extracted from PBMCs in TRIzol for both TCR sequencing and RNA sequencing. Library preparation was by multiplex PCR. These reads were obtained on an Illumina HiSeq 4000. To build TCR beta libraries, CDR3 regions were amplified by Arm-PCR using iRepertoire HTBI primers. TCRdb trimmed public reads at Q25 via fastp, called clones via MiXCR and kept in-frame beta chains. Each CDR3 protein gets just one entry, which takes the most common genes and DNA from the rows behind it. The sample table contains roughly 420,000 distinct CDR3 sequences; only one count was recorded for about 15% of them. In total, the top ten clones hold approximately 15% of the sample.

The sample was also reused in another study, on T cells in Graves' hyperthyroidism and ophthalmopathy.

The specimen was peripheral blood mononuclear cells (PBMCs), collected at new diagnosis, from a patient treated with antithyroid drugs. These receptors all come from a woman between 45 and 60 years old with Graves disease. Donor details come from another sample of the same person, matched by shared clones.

For the CDR3, the DNA is TGTGCCAGCAGTAATACATACAGGCCCGGGGAGCTGTTTTTT. Its protein product is CASSNTYRPGELFF. V gene TRBV2 combines with J gene TRBJ2-2; a weak D match, TRBD1 (5 bases). This CDR3 is built from 14 residues. Germline V gene sequence: CDR1 SNHLY, CDR2 FYNNEI. The V gene lost 5 bases and the J gene lost 6 bases, with 13 bases spanning the gap.

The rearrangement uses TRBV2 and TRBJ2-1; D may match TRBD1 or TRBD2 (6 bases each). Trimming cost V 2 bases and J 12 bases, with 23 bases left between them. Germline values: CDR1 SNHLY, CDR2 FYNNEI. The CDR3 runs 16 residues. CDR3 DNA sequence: TGTGCCAGCAGTGAAAGGGTATTAGCGGAGGGACAAAGGCAGTTCTTC. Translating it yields CASSERVLAEGQRQFF.

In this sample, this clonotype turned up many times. The CDR3 DNA is TGTGCCAGCAGCTTGTGGACAGGGGTGGTGGCAGATACGCAGTATTTT. Protein product: CASSLWTGVVADTQYF. This rearrangement joins TRBV5-8 to TRBJ2-3; 9 bases align to TRBD1. Trimming took 1 base from V and 4 from J; bases not matched to a gene: 7. CDR3 length: 16 amino acids. Germline V gene sequence: CDR1 SGHTS, CDR2 YDEGEE.

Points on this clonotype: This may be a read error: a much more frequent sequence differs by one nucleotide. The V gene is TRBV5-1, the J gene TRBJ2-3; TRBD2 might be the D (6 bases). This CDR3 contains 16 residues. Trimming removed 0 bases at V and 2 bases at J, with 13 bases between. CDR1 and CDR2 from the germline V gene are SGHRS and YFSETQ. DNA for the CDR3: TGCGCCAGCAGCTTGGCCGGGGCTAGCGACACAGATACGCAGTATTTT. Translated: CASSLAGASDTDTQYF.

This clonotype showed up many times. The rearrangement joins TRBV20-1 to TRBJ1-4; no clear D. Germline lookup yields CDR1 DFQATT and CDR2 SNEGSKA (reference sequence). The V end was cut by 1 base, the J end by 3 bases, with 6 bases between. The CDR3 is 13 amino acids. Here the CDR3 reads CSARGVSNEKLFF. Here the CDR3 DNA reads TGCAGTGCTAGAGGAGTATCTAATGAAAAACTGTTTTTT.

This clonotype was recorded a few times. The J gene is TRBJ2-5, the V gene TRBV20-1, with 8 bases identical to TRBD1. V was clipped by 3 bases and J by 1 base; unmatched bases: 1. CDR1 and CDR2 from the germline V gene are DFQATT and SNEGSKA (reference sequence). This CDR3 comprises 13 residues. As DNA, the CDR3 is TGCAGTGCTAGGACAGGGGCCCAAGAGACCCAGTACTTC. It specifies CSARTGAQETQYF.

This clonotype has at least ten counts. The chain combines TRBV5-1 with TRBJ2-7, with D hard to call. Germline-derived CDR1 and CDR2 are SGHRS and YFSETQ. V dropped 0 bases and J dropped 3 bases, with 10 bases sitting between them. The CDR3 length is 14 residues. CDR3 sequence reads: CASSLGLNGYEQYF. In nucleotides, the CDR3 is TGCGCCAGCAGCTTGGGTCTAAACGGCTACGAGCAGTACTTC.

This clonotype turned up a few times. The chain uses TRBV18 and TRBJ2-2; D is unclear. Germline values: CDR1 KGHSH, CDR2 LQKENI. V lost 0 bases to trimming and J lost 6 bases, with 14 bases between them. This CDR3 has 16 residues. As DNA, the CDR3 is TGTGCCAGCTCACCACCAGTTTTACCCTTGGCCGGGGAGCTGTTTTTT. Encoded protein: CASSPPVLPLAGELFF.

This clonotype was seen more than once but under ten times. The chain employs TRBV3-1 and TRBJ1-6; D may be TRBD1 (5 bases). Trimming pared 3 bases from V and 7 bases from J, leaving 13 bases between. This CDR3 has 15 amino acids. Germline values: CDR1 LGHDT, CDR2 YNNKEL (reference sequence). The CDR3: CASSQAGTANSPLHF. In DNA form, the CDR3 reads TGTGCCAGCAGCCAGGCCGGGACCGCAAATTCACCCCTCCACTTT.

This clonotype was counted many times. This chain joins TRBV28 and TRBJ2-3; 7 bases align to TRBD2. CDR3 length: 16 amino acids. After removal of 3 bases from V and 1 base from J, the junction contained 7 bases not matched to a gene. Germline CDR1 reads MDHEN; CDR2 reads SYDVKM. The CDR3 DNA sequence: TGTGCCAGCAGTTTTGAGGGAGCGGGACGCACAGATACGCAGTATTTT. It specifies CASSFEGAGRTDTQYF.

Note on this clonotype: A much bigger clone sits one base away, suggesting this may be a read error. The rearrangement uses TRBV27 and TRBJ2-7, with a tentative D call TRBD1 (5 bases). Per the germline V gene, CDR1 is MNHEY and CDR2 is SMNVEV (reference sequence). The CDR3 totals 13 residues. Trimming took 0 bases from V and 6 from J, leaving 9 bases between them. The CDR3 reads CASSLSGQTEQYF. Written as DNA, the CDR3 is TGTGCCAGCAGTTTATCGGGGCAAACCGAGCAGTACTTC.

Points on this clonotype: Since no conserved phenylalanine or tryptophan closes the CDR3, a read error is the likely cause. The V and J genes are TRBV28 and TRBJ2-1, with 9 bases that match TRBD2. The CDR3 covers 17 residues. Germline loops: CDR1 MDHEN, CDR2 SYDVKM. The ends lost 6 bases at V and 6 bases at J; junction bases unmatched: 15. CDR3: CASSPASGIGRSNEQFS. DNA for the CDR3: TGTGCCAGCAGCCCCGCTAGCGGGATTGGTAGGAGCAATGAGCAGTTCTCC.

The DNA for the CDR3 is TGTGCCAGTGAACAGGGGTGGGGAAACAATGAGCAGTTCTTC. Its translation is CASEQGWGNNEQFF. The chain combines TRBV6-1 with TRBJ2-1; TRBD1 agrees at 7 bases. CDR1 and CDR2 from the germline V gene are MNHNS and SASEGT. The CDR3 runs 14 residues. The ends lost 9 bases at V and 5 bases at J; junction bases unmatched: 10.

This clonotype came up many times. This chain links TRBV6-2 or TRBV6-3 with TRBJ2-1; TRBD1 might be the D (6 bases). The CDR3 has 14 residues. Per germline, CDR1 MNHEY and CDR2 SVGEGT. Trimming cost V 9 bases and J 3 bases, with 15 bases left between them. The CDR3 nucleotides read TGTGCCAGTTTTAAGGGACAAGGCTACAATGAGCAGTTCTTC. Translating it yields CASFKGQGYNEQFF.

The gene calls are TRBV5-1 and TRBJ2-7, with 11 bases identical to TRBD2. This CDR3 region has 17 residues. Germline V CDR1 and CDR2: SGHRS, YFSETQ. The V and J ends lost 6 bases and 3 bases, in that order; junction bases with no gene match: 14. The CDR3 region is CASTSGPLAGGNYEQYF. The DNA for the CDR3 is TGCGCCAGCACTTCTGGCCCCCTAGCGGGAGGAAACTACGAGCAGTACTTC.

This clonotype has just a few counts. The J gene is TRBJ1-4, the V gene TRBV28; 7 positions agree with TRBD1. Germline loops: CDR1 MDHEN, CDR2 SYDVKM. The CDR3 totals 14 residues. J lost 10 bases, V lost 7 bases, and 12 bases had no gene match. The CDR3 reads CASNLDRARGKLFF. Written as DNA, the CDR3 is TGTGCCAGCAACCTAGACAGGGCCAGAGGAAAACTGTTTTTT. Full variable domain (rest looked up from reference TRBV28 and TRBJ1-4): DVKVTQSSRYLVKRTGEKVFLECVQDMDHENMFWYRQDPGLGLRLIYFSYDVKMKEKGDIPEGYSVSREKKERFSLILESASTNQTSMYLCASNLDRARGKLFFGSGTQLSVL.

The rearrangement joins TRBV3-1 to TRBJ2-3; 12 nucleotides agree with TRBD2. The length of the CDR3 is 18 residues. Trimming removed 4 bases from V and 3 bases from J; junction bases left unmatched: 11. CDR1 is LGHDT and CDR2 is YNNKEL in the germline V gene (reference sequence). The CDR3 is CASSLSIRLAGETDTQYF. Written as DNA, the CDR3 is TGTGCCAGCAGCCTATCCATTCGACTAGCGGGAGAGACAGATACGCAGTATTTT.

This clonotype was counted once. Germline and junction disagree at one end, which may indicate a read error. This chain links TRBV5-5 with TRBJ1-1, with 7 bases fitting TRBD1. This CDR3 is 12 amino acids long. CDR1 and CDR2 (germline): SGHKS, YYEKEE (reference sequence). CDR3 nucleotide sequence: TGTGCCAGCAGCTTTAGGGGGCCTGACGCTTTCTTT. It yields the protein CASSFRGPDAFF.

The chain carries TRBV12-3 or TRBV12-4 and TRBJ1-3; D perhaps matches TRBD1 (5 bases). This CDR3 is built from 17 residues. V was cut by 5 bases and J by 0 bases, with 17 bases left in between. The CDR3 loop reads CASSRAGLGASGNTIYF. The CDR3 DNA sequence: TGTGCCAGCAGTCGCGCTGGACTAGGGGCCTCTGGAAACACCATATATTTT.

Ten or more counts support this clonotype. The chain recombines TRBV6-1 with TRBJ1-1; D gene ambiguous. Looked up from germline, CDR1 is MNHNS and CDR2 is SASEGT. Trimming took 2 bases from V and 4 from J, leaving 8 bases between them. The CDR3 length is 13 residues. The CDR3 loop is CASSEPIGTEAFF. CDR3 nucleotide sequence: TGTGCCAGCAGTGAACCGATCGGCACTGAAGCTTTCTTT.